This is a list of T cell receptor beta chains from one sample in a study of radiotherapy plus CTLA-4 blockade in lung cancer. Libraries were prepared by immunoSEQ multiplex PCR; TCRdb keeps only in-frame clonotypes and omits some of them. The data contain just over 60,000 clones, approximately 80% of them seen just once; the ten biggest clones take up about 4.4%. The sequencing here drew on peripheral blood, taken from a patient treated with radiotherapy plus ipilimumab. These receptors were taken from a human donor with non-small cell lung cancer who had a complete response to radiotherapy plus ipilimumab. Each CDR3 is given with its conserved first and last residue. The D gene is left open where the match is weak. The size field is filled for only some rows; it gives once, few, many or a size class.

CDR3nt: TGTGCCAGCAGCGCCCGACCGAGCTCCTACAATGAGCAGTTCTTC
CDR3aa: CASSARPSSYNEQFF
j_gene: TRBJ2-1
d_gene: NA
abundance: NA
v_gene: TRBV9

CDR3nt: TGCGCCAGCAGCTGGACTAGCGGAAGCTCCTACGAGCAGTACTTC
CDR3aa: CASSWTSGSSYEQYF
j_gene: TRBJ2-7
d_gene: TRBD2
abundance: NA
v_gene: TRBV5-1

CDR3nt: TGTGCCTGGAGTGTACGTCGCAGTTGGAACACTGAAGCTTTCTTT
CDR3aa: CAWSVRRSWNTEAFF
j_gene: TRBJ1-1
d_gene: NA
abundance: NA
v_gene: TRBV30

CDR3nt: TGTGCCAGCAGCCCGCCAAGCGGGGATGCGAATGAGCAGTTCTTC
CDR3aa: CASSPPSGDANEQFF
j_gene: TRBJ2-1
d_gene: TRBD2
abundance: NA
v_gene: TRBV5-4

CDR3nt: TGTGCCAGCAGCTTAAATACAGCTTCCTTCTATGGCTACACCTTC
CDR3aa: CASSLNTASFYGYTF
j_gene: TRBJ1-2
d_gene: NA
abundance: NA
v_gene: TRBV7-2

CDR3nt: TGTGCCAGTAGCCAAAGACAAATCTATGGCTACACCTTC
CDR3aa: CASSQRQIYGYTF
j_gene: TRBJ1-2
d_gene: NA
abundance: NA
v_gene: TRBV19

CDR3nt: TGTGCCAGCAGCTTAGATTCGGCGGGCGCTGGCTACACCTTC
CDR3aa: CASSLDSAGAGYTF
j_gene: TRBJ1-2
d_gene: NA
abundance: NA
v_gene: TRBV7-6

CDR3nt: TGTGCCAGCAGCCCCCTAAGAAGGGAGGATTACAATGAGCAGTTCTTC
CDR3aa: CASSPLRREDYNEQFF
j_gene: TRBJ2-1
d_gene: NA
abundance: NA
v_gene: TRBV7-6

CDR3nt: TGTGCCTGGAGTGTACGGGGGTCCGTAAATGAAAAACTGTTTTTT
CDR3aa: CAWSVRGSVNEKLFF
j_gene: TRBJ1-4
d_gene: NA
abundance: NA
v_gene: TRBV30

CDR3nt: TGTGCCAGTAGTACCAGGTTCACAGATACGCAGTATTTT
CDR3aa: CASSTRFTDTQYF
j_gene: TRBJ2-3
d_gene: NA
abundance: NA
v_gene: TRBV19

CDR3nt: TGTGCCAGCAGCTTGATGACGGACAAAGAGACCCAGTACTTC
CDR3aa: CASSLMTDKETQYF
j_gene: TRBJ2-5
d_gene: NA
abundance: NA
v_gene: TRBV5-4

CDR3nt: TGTGCCAGCAGCCTAGCGGAGGGGCCAGATACGCAGTATTTT
CDR3aa: CASSLAEGPDTQYF
j_gene: TRBJ2-3
d_gene: TRBD2
abundance: NA
v_gene: TRBV9

CDR3nt: TGTGCCAGCAGTGTTTCCGGTGGGATCGGGGAGCTGTTTTTT
CDR3aa: CASSVSGGIGELFF
j_gene: TRBJ2-2
d_gene: NA
abundance: NA
v_gene: TRBV2

CDR3nt: TGTGCCAGCAACGAGGCCGGGGGGGCCAAAAACATTCAGTACTTC
CDR3aa: CASNEAGGAKNIQYF
j_gene: TRBJ2-4
d_gene: TRBD2
abundance: NA
v_gene: TRBV7-9

CDR3nt: TGCGCCAGCAGCCAATTAACAGGGGGAGACACTGAAGCTTTCTTT
CDR3aa: CASSQLTGGDTEAFF
j_gene: TRBJ1-1
d_gene: TRBD1
abundance: once
v_gene: TRBV5-1

CDR3nt: TGTGCCAGCAGCCAACGGACAAAACTGTTTTTT
CDR3aa: CASSQRTKLFF
j_gene: TRBJ1-4
d_gene: NA
abundance: NA
v_gene: TRBV14

CDR3nt: TGCGCCAGCAGCCAAGATGACCGGGGTGACTATGGCTACACCTTC
CDR3aa: CASSQDDRGDYGYTF
j_gene: TRBJ1-2
d_gene: NA
abundance: NA
v_gene: TRBV4-1

CDR3nt: TGTGCCAGCAGCGTCCAACCCCTGGGCACTGAAGCTTTCTTT
CDR3aa: CASSVQPLGTEAFF
j_gene: TRBJ1-1
d_gene: NA
abundance: NA
v_gene: TRBV9

CDR3nt: TGTGCCAGCTCCCCCCAGTCCCCCGCAGGCCGGGGGGGTGAGCAGTTCTTC
CDR3aa: CASSPQSPAGRGGEQFF
j_gene: TRBJ2-1
d_gene: TRBD2
abundance: NA
v_gene: TRBV7-6

CDR3nt: TGTGCCAGCAGTTACAGGCGTGGCGAGCAGTACTTC
CDR3aa: CASSYRRGEQYF
j_gene: TRBJ2-7
d_gene: NA
abundance: NA
v_gene: TRBV6-5

CDR3nt: TGTGCCAGCAGACCATCGGCTGCCTATGGCTACACCTTC
CDR3aa: CASRPSAAYGYTF
j_gene: TRBJ1-2
d_gene: NA
abundance: NA
v_gene: TRBV6-5

CDR3nt: TGTGCCAGCAGCGTAGGCGCAGGGGGCCTGGGACTAGCGGGCTCCTACGAGCAGTACTTC
CDR3aa: CASSVGAGGLGLAGSYEQYF
j_gene: TRBJ2-7
d_gene: TRBD2
abundance: NA
v_gene: TRBV9

CDR3nt: TGCGCCAGCAGCCCGCCAACGAACTATGGCTACACCTTC
CDR3aa: CASSPPTNYGYTF
j_gene: TRBJ1-2
d_gene: NA
abundance: NA
v_gene: TRBV4-1

CDR3nt: TGTGCCAGCAGCTTAGGTGCAGGGGGCCTATGGGGCTACACCTTC
CDR3aa: CASSLGAGGLWGYTF
j_gene: TRBJ1-2
d_gene: TRBD1
abundance: NA
v_gene: TRBV11-2

CDR3nt: TGTGCCAGCAGCTTAGGGAGTGTGACTTTCTTT
CDR3aa: CASSLGSVTFF
j_gene: TRBJ1-1
d_gene: NA
abundance: NA
v_gene: TRBV11-2

CDR3nt: TGTGCCAGCAGTGAAGGGCGGGGTACGGGTGAAAAACTGTTTTTT
CDR3aa: CASSEGRGTGEKLFF
j_gene: TRBJ1-4
d_gene: NA
abundance: few
v_gene: TRBV6-1

CDR3nt: TGCGCCAGCAGCTTTTGGCTAGCGGGGGGGCAGAGGACAGATACGCAGTATTTT
CDR3aa: CASSFWLAGGQRTDTQYF
j_gene: TRBJ2-3
d_gene: TRBD2
abundance: NA
v_gene: TRBV5-1

CDR3nt: TGTGCCAGCAGCGCGGGACAGGACCCCTCCTACAATGAGCAGTTCTTC
CDR3aa: CASSAGQDPSYNEQFF
j_gene: TRBJ2-1
d_gene: TRBD1
abundance: few
v_gene: TRBV11-3

CDR3nt: TGCGCCAGCAGTGAGTCGGTCGGGTACGAGCAGTACTTC
CDR3aa: CASSESVGYEQYF
j_gene: TRBJ2-7
d_gene: NA
abundance: few
v_gene: TRBV10-2

CDR3nt: TGCAGTGCTCTGACTGGAAACACCATATATTTT
CDR3aa: CSALTGNTIYF
j_gene: TRBJ1-3
d_gene: NA
abundance: NA
v_gene: TRBV20-1

CDR3nt: TGTGCCTGGAGGGAAACAGGGAGGGGGCAGCCCCAGCATTTT
CDR3aa: CAWRETGRGQPQHF
j_gene: TRBJ1-5
d_gene: NA
abundance: once
v_gene: TRBV30

CDR3nt: TGTGCCAGCAGCATACTAGCGGGGGGGCCGACAGATACGCAGTATTTT
CDR3aa: CASSILAGGPTDTQYF
j_gene: TRBJ2-3
d_gene: TRBD2
abundance: once
v_gene: TRBV2

CDR3nt: TGCGTGGACAGCGAAGCTTTCTTT
CDR3aa: CVDSEAFF
j_gene: TRBJ1-1
d_gene: NA
abundance: NA
v_gene: TRBV29-1

CDR3nt: TGTGCCACCAGCAAGACCCCAACTAATGAAAAACTGTTTTTT
CDR3aa: CATSKTPTNEKLFF
j_gene: TRBJ1-4
d_gene: NA
abundance: once
v_gene: TRBV15

CDR3nt: TGTGCCAGCAGCTTACGACAGGACTCCGAAAAACTGTTTTTT
CDR3aa: CASSLRQDSEKLFF
j_gene: TRBJ1-4
d_gene: NA
abundance: NA
v_gene: TRBV7-9

CDR3nt: TGCGCCAGCAGCCAAGATAGGACAGGGAATCAGCCCCAGCATTTT
CDR3aa: CASSQDRTGNQPQHF
j_gene: TRBJ1-5
d_gene: TRBD1
abundance: few
v_gene: TRBV4-1

CDR3nt: TGTGCCAGCAGCTTAGCGGTCTGGGAGGGAATTAACTATGGCTACACCTTC
CDR3aa: CASSLAVWEGINYGYTF
j_gene: TRBJ1-2
d_gene: NA
abundance: NA
v_gene: TRBV7-2

CDR3nt: TGTGCCAGCACCTACCCTACGGATAGCACAGATACGCAGTATTTT
CDR3aa: CASTYPTDSTDTQYF
j_gene: TRBJ2-3
d_gene: NA
abundance: once
v_gene: TRBV7-9

CDR3nt: TGTGCCAGCAGCGCCCCTGGGACTAGCGGGAGTAGCGAGCAGTTCTTC
CDR3aa: CASSAPGTSGSSEQFF
j_gene: TRBJ2-1
d_gene: TRBD2
abundance: NA
v_gene: TRBV9

CDR3nt: TGTGCCAGCAGCTCACCCCTTTGGCAGGGTTCAGATACGCAGTATTTT
CDR3aa: CASSSPLWQGSDTQYF
j_gene: TRBJ2-3
d_gene: NA
abundance: NA
v_gene: TRBV7-9

CDR3nt: TGTGCCAGCAGTGAAATAGAGTGGGGAAGCAATCAGCCCCAGCATTTT
CDR3aa: CASSEIEWGSNQPQHF
j_gene: TRBJ1-5
d_gene: NA
abundance: NA
v_gene: TRBV6-1

CDR3nt: TGTGCCAGTAGTATAGATGGGTTCAGGGGAAGGTCACCCCTCCACTTT
CDR3aa: CASSIDGFRGRSPLHF
j_gene: TRBJ1-6
d_gene: NA
abundance: few
v_gene: TRBV19

CDR3nt: TGCGCCAGCAGCTTGGCCGGGCAGTACAATCAGCCCCAGCATTTT
CDR3aa: CASSLAGQYNQPQHF
j_gene: TRBJ1-5
d_gene: NA
abundance: NA
v_gene: TRBV5-1

CDR3nt: TGTGCTAGTGGTTCCTATGCTAAAGAGACCCAGTACTTC
CDR3aa: CASGSYAKETQYF
j_gene: TRBJ2-5
d_gene: NA
abundance: NA
v_gene: TRBV12-5

CDR3nt: TGTGCCAGCAGCCAGGGAGGCAATCAGCCCCAGCATTTT
CDR3aa: CASSQGGNQPQHF
j_gene: TRBJ1-5
d_gene: NA
abundance: NA
v_gene: TRBV7-9

CDR3nt: TGTGCCAGCAGCCGAGGGGACAGAAACACTGAAGCTTTCTTT
CDR3aa: CASSRGDRNTEAFF
j_gene: TRBJ1-1
d_gene: TRBD1
abundance: NA
v_gene: TRBV28

CDR3nt: TGTGCCTGGAGCCCAGAAGCTAACTATGGCTACACCTTC
CDR3aa: CAWSPEANYGYTF
j_gene: TRBJ1-2
d_gene: NA
abundance: NA
v_gene: TRBV30

CDR3nt: TGTGCCAGCAGCTTAGCGGAGGGCAGGGTCAATGGCTACACCTTC
CDR3aa: CASSLAEGRVNGYTF
j_gene: TRBJ1-2
d_gene: NA
abundance: NA
v_gene: TRBV7-8

CDR3nt: TGTGCCAGCAGCTTGGCAGGGGGAGATACGCAGTATTTT
CDR3aa: CASSLAGGDTQYF
j_gene: TRBJ2-3
d_gene: TRBD1
abundance: NA
v_gene: TRBV7-2

CDR3nt: TGTGCCAGCAGACCAGGACAGCTAGCCAAAAACATTCAGTACTTC
CDR3aa: CASRPGQLAKNIQYF
j_gene: TRBJ2-4
d_gene: NA
abundance: NA
v_gene: TRBV6-5

CDR3nt: TGTGCCAGCAGACCCGGACTGGGGCAGAACACTGAAGCTTTCTTT
CDR3aa: CASRPGLGQNTEAFF
j_gene: TRBJ1-1
d_gene: NA
abundance: NA
v_gene: TRBV5-8

CDR3nt: TGCGCCAGCAGCTTGTGGGGGGAGACGAGTTACAATGAGCAGTTCTTC
CDR3aa: CASSLWGETSYNEQFF
j_gene: TRBJ2-1
d_gene: NA
abundance: NA
v_gene: TRBV5-1

CDR3nt: TGTGCCAGCAGTTACGAAAAACGAGGGCTCAGGGAGCAGTTCTTC
CDR3aa: CASSYEKRGLREQFF
j_gene: TRBJ2-1
d_gene: NA
abundance: few
v_gene: TRBV6-5

CDR3nt: TGTGCCAGCAGCGGATGGACAGGGACATTTTACAATGAGCAGTTCTTC
CDR3aa: CASSGWTGTFYNEQFF
j_gene: TRBJ2-1
d_gene: TRBD1
abundance: few
v_gene: TRBV11-2

CDR3nt: TGTGCCAGCAGCTTAGAGGAGTATTGGAATTCACCCCTCCACTTT
CDR3aa: CASSLEEYWNSPLHF
j_gene: TRBJ1-6
d_gene: NA
abundance: NA
v_gene: TRBV7-8

CDR3nt: TGTGCCAGCAGCTTGGGGGACAGGGATACAGATACGCAGTATTTT
CDR3aa: CASSLGDRDTDTQYF
j_gene: TRBJ2-3
d_gene: TRBD1
abundance: NA
v_gene: TRBV5-8